This T cell receptor (beta chain) was sequenced during a study of regulatory T cells in long-lasting Graves disease. Sequencing libraries for TCR beta were prepared with iRepertoire HTBI primers and Arm-PCR of CDR3 regions. TCRdb re-called the multiplex PCR reads with MiXCR, one entry per CDR3 protein. The sample yields about 470,000 distinct CDR3 sequences, roughly 21% seen once. Time point described: persistent/refractory GD, antithyroid drugs over 5 years with positive TRAb. PBMC-extracted RNA yielded the TCR library. Germline values: CDR1 GTSNPN, CDR2 SVGIG (reference sequence). The V end lost 3 bases, the J end lost 7 bases, and 9 bases lay between the germline ends. The CDR3 spans 11 residues.

Sequencing used peripheral blood mononuclear cells (PBMCs), obtained when the disease was refractory, from a patient treated with antithyroid drugs. The V and J genes are TRBV30 and TRBJ2-5; D not certain. This TCR was recovered from a female donor with Graves disease. The CDR3, as DNA: TGTGCCTGGAGCCGATACGGGACCCAGTACTTC. Protein sequence: CAWSRYGTQYF. Full variable domain (rest looked up from reference TRBV30 and TRBJ2-5): SQTIHQWPATLVQPVGSPLSLECTVEGTSNPNLYWYRQAAGRGLQLLFYSVGIGQISSEVPQNLSASRPQDRQFILSSKKLLLSDSGFYLCAWSRYGTQYFGPGTRLLVL.